This passage covers 7 T cell receptor beta chains from one sample sequenced in a study of cytomegalovirus exposure and HLA in healthy donors. Clones were sequenced by immunoSEQ multiplex PCR, and TCRdb holds only the in-frame ones, with some missing. The sample includes 350,000 or so clones, roughly 90% of them seen just once. Sequenced: PBMCs. These receptors all come from a young woman in good health and CMV-seronegative.

The count of this clone is one. V usage is TRBV6-5 and J usage is TRBJ1-5, with D perhaps TRBD1 (6 bases). V lost 6 bases and J 1 base, leaving 13 bases between the germline ends. Looked up from germline, CDR1 is MNHEY and CDR2 is SVGAGI. The CDR3 length is 15 residues. This CDR3 reads CASSIQQGSNQPQHF. CDR3 coding DNA: TGTGCCAGCAGCATTCAACAGGGAAGCAATCAGCCCCAGCATTTT.

The chain employs TRBV19 and TRBJ2-3; D gene uncertain. CDR1 is LNHDA and CDR2 is SQIVND in the germline V gene (reference sequence). Trimming cost V 5 bases and J 6 bases, with 12 bases left between them. The CDR3 runs 13 residues. The CDR3 coding sequence is TGTGCCAGTAGTGCTAGGAGTGACGATACGCAGTATTTT. Residues: CASSARSDDTQYF.

This chain joins TRBV27 and TRBJ1-5, with D possibly matching TRBD1 (6 bases). Trimming removed 6 bases from V and 4 bases from J, with 13 bases in between. The germline CDR1 and CDR2 sequences are MNHEY and SMNVEV (reference sequence). This CDR3 comprises 14 residues. The CDR3 sequence: CASSSRGRNQPQHF. CDR3 in DNA: TGTGCCAGCAGCTCCAGGGGAAGAAATCAGCCCCAGCATTTT.

V is TRBV29-1 and J is TRBJ2-2, with a tentative D call TRBD1 (6 bases). V was clipped by 3 bases and J by 1 base, with 9 bases between them. Germline CDR1 and CDR2: SQVTM and ANQGSEA. CDR3 length: 14 amino acids. CDR3: CSVDPGQNTGELFF. For the CDR3, the DNA is TGCAGCGTTGATCCGGGACAGAACACCGGGGAGCTGTTTTTT.

With respect to this clone: Other DNA sequences in this sample translate to the same CDR3. This sequence joins TRBV11-3 and TRBJ2-2; 10 nucleotides match TRBD1. The germline gives CDR1 SGHNT, CDR2 YENEEA. The CDR3 consists of 15 residues. V was pared by 5 bases and J by 3 bases, with 3 bases of the junction left unmatched. CDR3 sequence reads: CASSPGQGDTGELFF. For the CDR3, the DNA is TGTGCCAGCAGCCCCGGACAGGGGGACACCGGGGAGCTGTTTTTT.

The gene calls are TRBV6-5 and TRBJ2-1, with TRBD1 identical over 12 bases. This CDR3 region has 14 residues. Unmatched junction bases numbered 7, after V lost 8 bases and J lost 8 bases. The germline gives CDR1 MNHEY, CDR2 SVGAGI. In DNA, the CDR3 is TGTGCCAGCCGAAGGGGGACAGGGGGCTATGAGCAGTTCTTC. Its protein product is CASRRGTGGYEQFF.

The rearrangement joins TRBV10-3 to TRBJ2-7; 7 positions match TRBD2. From germline, CDR1 is ENHRY and CDR2 SYGVKD. The CDR3 is 13 residues long. V lost 8 bases to trimming and J lost 2 bases; unmatched junction nucleotides: 6. CDR3 nucleotides: TGTGCCATCGGGGGGGATCCGACCTACGAGCAGTACTTC. This encodes CAIGGDPTYEQYF.